The 21 T cell receptor beta chains listed next were all sequenced from one sample in a study of cytomegalovirus exposure and HLA in healthy donors. The PCR made use of 60 Vbeta and 13 Jbeta primers. Only in-frame clones appear in the TCRdb table, and some are missing; sequencing was by immunoSEQ multiplex PCR. The sample carries 84,000 or so clones, 65% to 85% recorded once. What was sequenced was PBMCs. These receptors were collected from a woman aged 45-59 years in good health and CMV-seronegative.

V and J are TRBV5-1 and TRBJ2-2; D perhaps matches TRBD2 (6 bases). Germline V gives CDR1 SGHRS, CDR2 YFSETQ. This CDR3 spans 15 amino acids. The ends were cut back, 4 bases at V and 1 base at J, with 11 bases in the middle. In nucleotides, the CDR3 is TGCGCCAGCAGCCCTCCGGGACTGAACACCGGGGAGCTGTTTTTT. This sequence encodes CASSPPGLNTGELFF.

The chain combines TRBV5-8 with TRBJ1-1; D perhaps matches TRBD1 (5 bases). CDR3 length equals 16 residues. Germline V gene sequence: CDR1 SGHTS, CDR2 YDEGEE. With 2 bases removed from V and 1 base from J, the gap between germline ends came to 15 bases. The DNA for the CDR3 is TGTGCCAGCAGCTTTGGGTTTGGGGGGGGGAACACTGAAGCTTTCTTT. Its translation: CASSFGFGGGNTEAFF.

V gene TRBV7-3 combines with J gene TRBJ1-1; D gene uncertain. The CDR3 has 13 amino acids. Per germline, CDR1 SGHTA and CDR2 FQGTGA. V lost 3 bases and J 1 base, leaving 6 bases between the germline ends. The CDR3 DNA reads as TGTGCCAGCAGCTTGACTAAGAACACTGAAGCTTTCTTT. Translating it yields CASSLTKNTEAFF.

The chain joins TRBV29-1 to TRBJ2-3; D not certain. The CDR3 is 12 amino acids. V was shortened by 5 bases and J by 6 bases, with 12 bases between the two germline ends. Germline V CDR1 and CDR2: SQVTM, ANQGSEA. The CDR3 protein is CSVRGSDDTQYF. The CDR3 nucleotides read TGCAGCGTTCGTGGAAGCGACGATACGCAGTATTTT.

The chain carries TRBV10-1 and TRBJ2-3, with TRBD2 matching over 12 bases. The length of the CDR3 is 16 residues. CDR1 is WNHNN and CDR2 is SYGVQD in the germline V gene (reference sequence). V gave up 1 base and J gave up 3 bases; unmatched junction bases: 2. For the CDR3, the DNA is TGCGCCAGCAGTGAGTGGACTAGCGGGAATACAGATACGCAGTATTTT. Amino acids: CASSEWTSGNTDTQYF.

The chain joins TRBV5-1 to TRBJ1-2, with TRBD1 matching over 9 bases. V dropped 4 bases and J dropped 2; count of bases not matched to a gene: 3. Looked up from germline, CDR1 is SGHRS and CDR2 is YFSETQ. There are 14 residues in the CDR3. CDR3 protein: CASSPGQGNYGYTF. The DNA of the CDR3 is TGCGCCAGCAGCCCTGGACAGGGGAACTATGGCTACACCTTC.

The genes are TRBV5-1 and TRBJ1-3, with D uncertain. The CDR3 covers 16 residues. Trimming removed 6 bases from V and 3 bases from J, with 19 bases in between. From germline, CDR1 is SGHRS and CDR2 YFSETQ. The CDR3 bases are TGCGCCAGCACCCCCCTCCCGGGTCTAGGTGGAAACACCATATATTTT. It codes for CASTPLPGLGGNTIYF.

The chain employs TRBV2 and TRBJ2-4; 7 bases match TRBD1. Trimming cost V 9 bases and J 15 bases; bases outside gene matches: 14. The germline V gene has CDR1 SNHLY and CDR2 FYNNEI. CDR3 length equals 12 residues. CDR3 sequence: CASTYTGDIRYF. Written as DNA, the CDR3 is TGTGCCAGTACTTATACAGGGGATATCCGGTACTTC.

CDR3 sequence: CASSQEAASGYGYTF. The CDR3 region has the DNA TGCGCCAGCAGCCAAGAGGCCGCCTCGGGCTATGGCTACACCTTC. This chain connects TRBV4-1 to TRBJ1-2, with D hard to call. Germline V gene sequence: CDR1 MGHRA, CDR2 YSYEKL. V lost 0 bases and J 4 bases, leaving 12 bases between the germline ends. The length of the CDR3 is 15 residues.

The J gene is TRBJ2-3, the V gene TRBV14, with D perhaps matching TRBD2 (6 bases). V was shortened by 2 bases and J by 0 bases, with 9 bases between the two germline ends. Per the germline V gene, CDR1 is SGHDN and CDR2 is FVKESK. The CDR3 runs 15 residues. The CDR3 DNA reads TGTGCCAGCAGCCAACGGGAGACTAGCACAGATACGCAGTATTTT. It translates to CASSQRETSTDTQYF.

The J gene is TRBJ1-1, the V gene TRBV7-2, with TRBD1 identical over 9 bases. Losses at the gene ends were 2 bases for V and 1 base for J; bases not matched to a gene: 5. From germline, CDR1 is SGHTA and CDR2 FQGNSA. CDR3 length: 16 residues. The DNA for the CDR3 is TGTGCCAGCAGCTTAATGAAGGGACAGGGGAACACTGAAGCTTTCTTT. Translated: CASSLMKGQGNTEAFF.

The V and J genes are TRBV5-6 and TRBJ2-1; 7 bases are a match to TRBD2. Germline V gene data show CDR1 as SGHDT and CDR2 as YYEEEE. With V trimmed by 0 bases and J by 9 bases, 9 bases remained unmatched. CDR3 size: 15 residues. CDR3 sequence reads: CASSLGGGLNGEQFF. The CDR3 DNA follows: TGTGCCAGCAGCTTGGGGGGGGGATTAAATGGTGAGCAGTTCTTC.

The chain is built from TRBV15 and TRBJ2-1, with TRBD2 identical over 9 bases. The CDR3 consists of 16 residues. The germline CDR1 and CDR2 sequences are LNHNV and YYDKDF (reference sequence). J was trimmed by 6 bases and V by 0 bases; bases with no gene match: 6. CDR3 residues: CATSRDRLAGFNEQFF. In nucleotides, the CDR3 is TGTGCCACCAGCAGAGATAGGCTAGCGGGGTTCAATGAGCAGTTCTTC.

This sequence joins TRBV25-1 and TRBJ2-2; 9 positions match TRBD1. The germline V gene has CDR1 MGHDK and CDR2 SYGVNS. The CDR3 runs 15 residues. Losses at the gene ends were 6 bases for V and 4 bases for J; bases not matched to a gene: 6. This chain's CDR3 is CASSHRGRSTGELFF. The DNA for the CDR3 is TGTGCCAGCAGCCACAGGGGGCGTAGCACCGGGGAGCTGTTTTTT.

The rearrangement uses TRBV9 and TRBJ2-1, with 8 positions matching TRBD2. Germline V gene sequence: CDR1 SGDLS, CDR2 YYNGEE. This CDR3 is built from 16 residues. Unmatched junction bases numbered 12, after V lost 3 bases and J lost 7 bases. CDR3 DNA: TGTGCCAGCAGCGGGCGTCGGGGGGGCCTCGAAAATGAGCAGTTCTTC. Its protein product is CASSGRRGGLENEQFF.

The chain couples TRBV5-4 to TRBJ2-7; the match to TRBD1 covers 9 bases. Trimming cost V 2 bases and J 7 bases; bases outside gene matches: 10. This CDR3 is 15 amino acids long. Germline CDR1 reads SGHNT; CDR2 reads YYREEE (reference sequence). The CDR3 bases are TGTGCCAGCAGCTTCCTGGGACAGGGCCAAAAGGAGCAGTACTTC. This codes for CASSFLGQGQKEQYF.

The rearrangement links TRBV7-3 to TRBJ2-5, with 12 bases identical to TRBD1. Germline values: CDR1 SGHTA, CDR2 FQGTGA. The V and J ends lost 5 bases and 5 bases, in that order; junction bases with no gene match: 9. The CDR3 runs to 16 residues. CDR3 nucleotide sequence: TGTGCCAGCAGCCCCTCCGGGACAGGGGGCGGGGAGACCCAGTACTTC. It yields the protein CASSPSGTGGGETQYF.

This chain connects TRBV7-9 to TRBJ1-2; D unresolved. V lost 4 bases and J 7 bases, leaving 16 bases between the germline ends. Germline-derived CDR1 and CDR2 are SEHNR and FQNEAQ (reference sequence). There are 14 residues in the CDR3. CDR3 DNA: TGTGCCAGCAGCTCAGCACTGCGGGTTGGTGGCTACACCTTC. Its protein is CASSSALRVGGYTF.

The gene calls are TRBV5-4 and TRBJ1-2; a weak D match, TRBD1 (6 bases). Trimming shortened V by 1 base and J by 5 bases, and 15 bases separated the two germline ends. The CDR3 has 15 amino acids. Germline CDR1 and CDR2: SGHNT and YYREEE (reference sequence). CDR3 in DNA: TGTGCCAGCAGCTTGATAGGGGGGGTAGGGTATGGCTACACCTTC. As protein: CASSLIGGVGYGYTF.

The chain combines TRBV27 with TRBJ1-2, with D possibly matching TRBD1 (5 bases). The germline V gene encodes CDR1 MNHEY and CDR2 SMNVEV (reference sequence). V lost 2 bases and J lost 5, with 9 bases in between. The CDR3 consists of 13 residues. CDR3 bases: TGTGCCAGCAGTTTAGGGGCAGCTTATGGCTACACCTTC. It is translated as CASSLGAAYGYTF.

This chain links TRBV4-1 with TRBJ2-7, with 9 bases fitting TRBD1. This CDR3 is 19 amino acids long. Germline CDR1 is MGHRA and CDR2 is YSYEKL. The V gene end was trimmed by 0 bases and the J gene end by 2 bases; junction bases not matched to a gene: 14. The CDR3 nucleotides read TGCGCCAGCAGCCAAGATACCCCTGTGACAGGGGGATCTCCCTACGAGCAGTACTTC. It specifies CASSQDTPVTGGSPYEQYF.